These 23 T cell receptor beta chains were all obtained from the same sample, sequenced in a study of cytomegalovirus exposure and HLA in healthy donors. The PCR made use of 60 Vbeta and 13 Jbeta primers. Using immunoSEQ multiplex PCR, the repertoire was profiled, and TCRdb retains in-frame clones only, with some absent. Counted here are under 150,000 clones, around 78% occurring once; the ten biggest clones make up around 6.6%. Sequencing was performed on PBMCs. Receptors were obtained from a middle-aged woman in good health and CMV-seropositive.

V usage is TRBV5-1 and J usage is TRBJ2-5; D is perhaps TRBD2 (5 bases). This CDR3 has 15 residues. Trimming took off 5 bases at V and 4 bases at J, with 18 bases between the two ends. CDR1 is SGHRS, CDR2 YFSETQ, per germline. CDR3 in amino acids: CASRRNLATAETQYF. CDR3 in DNA: TGCGCCAGCAGAAGGAATCTAGCAACTGCAGAGACCCAGTACTTC.

This rearrangement joins TRBV7-8 to TRBJ2-5, with 15 positions matching TRBD2. The CDR3 spans 18 residues. Germline V lookup: CDR1 SGHVS, CDR2 FQNEAQ. Trimming cost V 5 bases and J 2 bases; bases outside gene matches: 9. In DNA form, the CDR3 reads TGTGCCAGCAGCAAACTCGGAGGACTAGCGGGAGGGCAAGAGACCCAGTACTTC. Residues: CASSKLGGLAGGQETQYF.

The chain combines TRBV28 with TRBJ1-5; D gene uncertain. The CDR3 loop spans 15 amino acids. Germline V lookup: CDR1 MDHEN, CDR2 SYDVKM. V lost 4 bases, J lost 2 bases, and 12 bases lay in between. CDR3 region: CASSSRWEGNQPQHF. Written as DNA, the CDR3 is TGTGCCAGCAGTTCGAGGTGGGAGGGCAATCAGCCCCAGCATTTT.

V usage is TRBV4-2 and J usage is TRBJ2-7; 14 bases align to TRBD2. The V gene's germline CDR1 is LGHNA and CDR2 YNFKEQ. The J segment lost 3 bases and the V segment lost 0 bases, leaving 1 base of the junction unmatched. The CDR3 is made up of 16 amino acids. In DNA form, the CDR3 reads TGTGCCAGCAGCCAAGATGGGACTAGCGGGAGCTACGAGCAGTACTTC. This translates into CASSQDGTSGSYEQYF.

This rearrangement joins TRBV18 to TRBJ1-1, with TRBD1 as a possible D gene (6 bases). Germline CDR1 is KGHSH and CDR2 is LQKENI. V was pared by 0 bases and J by 1 base, with 6 bases between. The CDR3 consists of 14 residues. This CDR3 reads CASSPPTGNTEAFF. In DNA form, the CDR3 reads TGTGCCAGCTCACCACCGACAGGGAACACTGAAGCTTTCTTT.

This rearrangement joins TRBV19 to TRBJ2-1, with 10 bases lining up with TRBD2. Per the germline V gene, CDR1 is LNHDA and CDR2 is SQIVND (reference sequence). After removal of 4 bases from V and 6 bases from J, the junction contained 6 bases not matched to a gene. The CDR3 is 15 residues long. The CDR3 DNA follows: TGTGCCAGTAGTACTAGCGGGAGAAGCGGCAATGAGCAGTTCTTC. Translated, it gives CASSTSGRSGNEQFF.

The chain recombines TRBV6-5 with TRBJ1-1, with 8 bases matching TRBD1. The CDR3 consists of 14 residues. V lost 7 bases and J lost 3; bases outside the gene matches: 7. Germline V gene sequence: CDR1 MNHEY, CDR2 SVGAGI. The chain's CDR3 is CASIPGTGDTEAFF. The CDR3 DNA sequence: TGTGCCAGCATCCCCGGGACAGGTGACACTGAAGCTTTCTTT.

This clone was detected only a few times. This rearrangement joins TRBV7-8 to TRBJ2-2, with D possibly matching TRBD2 (5 bases). Germline CDR1 is SGHVS and CDR2 is FQNEAQ. The V end lost 1 base, the J end lost 1 base, and 10 bases lay between the germline ends. This CDR3 has 16 residues. This CDR3 reads CASSLDRTVNTGELFF. The CDR3, as DNA: TGTGCCAGCAGCTTAGACCGGACTGTGAACACCGGGGAGCTGTTTTTT. Drawing the rest from reference TRBV7-8 and TRBJ2-2, the complete variable domain is GAGVSQSPRYKVAKRGQDVALRCDPISGHVSLFWYQQALGQGPEFLTYFQNEAQLDKSGLPSDRFFAERPEGSVSTLKIQRTQQEDSAVYLCASSLDRTVNTGELFFGEGSRLTVL.

CDR3 DNA: TGTGCCAGCAGCGTAGGTTCGCAGTACAATGAGCAGTTCTTC. It translates to CASSVGSQYNEQFF. J is TRBJ2-1 and V is TRBV9; no firm D call. V shed 0 bases and J shed 4 bases, with 8 bases lying between them. The CDR3 spans 14 residues. The germline gives CDR1 SGDLS, CDR2 YYNGEE.

The table lists this clone with a few counts. The V gene is TRBV14, the J gene TRBJ2-1; tentative D call: TRBD2 (5 bases). The V end was cut by 0 bases, the J end by 5 bases, with 17 bases between. Germline assignment: CDR1 SGHDN and CDR2 FVKESK. The CDR3 length is 17 residues. In DNA, the CDR3 is TGTGCCAGCAGCCAAGATCGGAGCGGAGGACCGAACAATGAGCAGTTCTTC. Amino acid sequence: CASSQDRSGGPNNEQFF.

The chain has TRBV18 and TRBJ2-1, with TRBD1 as a possible D gene (6 bases). V dropped 1 base and J dropped 6 bases, with 19 bases sitting between them. Germline loops: CDR1 KGHSH, CDR2 LQKENI. The CDR3 runs to 17 residues. The CDR3 spells CASSPLLRGRGGNEQFF. In nucleotides, the CDR3 is TGTGCCAGCTCACCACTCCTCAGGGGCCGAGGGGGCAATGAGCAGTTCTTC.

The rearrangement uses TRBV9 and TRBJ1-1; 8 bases agree with TRBD1. Germline V lookup: CDR1 SGDLS, CDR2 YYNGEE. The junction had 14 bases not matched to a gene; V was cut back by 6 bases and J by 7 bases. This CDR3 spans 15 amino acids. The CDR3 nucleotides read TGTGCCAGCACGTGGGTTGACAGGGGTGGAATTGAAGCTTTCTTT. This translates into CASTWVDRGGIEAFF.

This chain uses TRBV7-2 with TRBJ2-1; D perhaps matches TRBD1 (5 bases). CDR3 length equals 14 residues. Deletions cut 5 bases from V and 7 bases from J, with 15 bases between. CDR1 is SGHTA, CDR2 FQGNSA, per germline. The CDR3, as DNA: TGTGCCAGCAGCCCTTTAGCAGGGCTGAATGAGCAGTTCTTC. Translation: CASSPLAGLNEQFF.

In DNA form, the CDR3 reads TGTGCCAGCAGCTTCGGGGCCTGGGGAGGGGATGAGCAGTTCTTC. This translates into CASSFGAWGGDEQFF. V gene TRBV5-4 combines with J gene TRBJ2-1; 7 bases align to TRBD2. CDR3 size: 15 residues. Germline CDR1 and CDR2: SGHNT and YYREEE (reference sequence). The ends lost 2 bases at V and 8 bases at J; junction bases unmatched: 10.

The J gene is TRBJ2-7, the V gene TRBV6-1; TRBD2 agrees at 10 bases. The CDR3 length is 15 residues. V lost 5 bases, J lost 0 bases, and 4 bases stayed unmatched. Germline assignment: CDR1 MNHNS and CDR2 SASEGT. The CDR3 sequence: CASSPSGGPSYEQYF. CDR3 DNA: TGTGCCAGCAGTCCTAGCGGGGGACCCTCCTACGAGCAGTACTTC.

The V call is TRBV11-1, the J call TRBJ2-1, with TRBD2 as a possible D gene (5 bases). CDR1 and CDR2 from the germline V gene are SGHAT and FQDESV (reference sequence). The length of the CDR3 is 16 residues. The V and J ends lost 1 base and 0 bases respectively, with 10 bases between them. In nucleotides, the CDR3 is TGTGCCAGCAGCTTAGGTCCGGGGAGCTCCTACAATGAGCAGTTCTTC. This sequence encodes CASSLGPGSSYNEQFF.

The chain joins TRBV9 to TRBJ2-4, with 11 bases fitting TRBD2. Trimming took 2 bases from V and 3 from J; bases not matched to a gene: 7. There are 17 residues in the CDR3. Looked up from germline, CDR1 is SGDLS and CDR2 is YYNGEE. CDR3 loop: CASSVRLAGGSKNIQYF. Written as DNA, the CDR3 is TGTGCCAGCAGCGTTAGGCTAGCGGGAGGTAGCAAAAACATTCAGTACTTC.

Comment on this clone: Other DNA sequences in this sample translate to the same CDR3. J is TRBJ1-1 and V is TRBV19; possibly TRBD1 for D (5 bases). V was clipped by 2 bases and J by 8 bases, with 24 bases between them. There are 17 residues in the CDR3. Germline lookup yields CDR1 LNHDA and CDR2 SQIVND (reference sequence). CDR3: CASSIWGRKTRSTEAFF. Written as DNA, the CDR3 is TGTGCCAGTAGTATATGGGGCAGGAAGACGCGAAGCACGGAAGCTTTCTTT.

The rearrangement links TRBV7-8 to TRBJ1-2; no clear D. The germline CDR1 and CDR2 sequences are SGHVS and FQNEAQ. V lost 5 bases, J lost 0 bases, and 13 bases lay in between. The CDR3 extends over 15 amino acids. The CDR3 is CASSHSRLANYGYTF. Written as DNA, the CDR3 is TGTGCCAGCAGCCACTCCCGTTTAGCTAACTATGGCTACACCTTC.

The genes are TRBV19 and TRBJ1-4; D is unresolved. Trimming pared 6 bases from V and 3 bases from J, leaving 14 bases between. This CDR3 comprises 15 residues. The germline V gene encodes CDR1 LNHDA and CDR2 SQIVND (reference sequence). In DNA, the CDR3 is TGTGCCAGTAGATTGTACGGGAGCTCTAATGAAAAACTGTTTTTT. It is translated as CASRLYGSSNEKLFF.

By sample share, this clone is medium-sized. This sample also contains other DNA sequences that code for the same CDR3. The CDR3 nucleotides are TGTGCCAGCAGCTTACGTTACGAGCAGTACTTC. Translation gives CASSLRYEQYF. The chain carries TRBV7-2 and TRBJ2-7; no clear D. V was clipped by 2 bases and J by 4 bases, with 3 bases between them. CDR3 length equals 11 residues. The germline V gene has CDR1 SGHTA and CDR2 FQGNSA. The whole variable domain, filled in from reference TRBV7-2 and TRBJ2-7, reads GAGVSQSPSNKVTEKGKDVELRCDPISGHTALYWYRQSLGQGLEFLIYFQGNSAPDKSGLPSDRFSAERTGGSVSTLTIQRTQQEDSAVYLCASSLRYEQYFGPGTRLTVT.

This chain links TRBV2 with TRBJ2-3; TRBD2 matches at 12 bases. The germline V gene has CDR1 SNHLY and CDR2 FYNNEI. After removal of 7 bases from V and 3 bases from J, the junction contained 8 bases not matched to a gene. CDR3 length: 16 residues. The DNA of the CDR3 is TGTGCCAGCATACTAGCGGGAGGTGGTTTAACAGATACGCAGTATTTT. It encodes CASILAGGGLTDTQYF.

This chain uses TRBV5-4 with TRBJ2-5; 11 bases fit TRBD2. The J call may be mistaken, given a closer DNA end match to TRBJ2-7. The CDR3 is made up of 16 amino acids. CDR1 SGHNT and CDR2 YYREEE come from the germline V gene (reference sequence). The CDR3 DNA reads TGTGCCAGCAGCGTTATAGCGGGAGGGCCGACCTACGAGCAGTACTTC. This translates into CASSVIAGGPTYEQYF.